Here is one T cell receptor (beta chain) with its context. The data were obtained in a study of blood T cell repertoires in COVID-19. V lost 0 bases to trimming and J lost 0 bases, with 6 bases between them. The V gene's germline CDR1 is SGHAT and CDR2 FQNNGV. The CDR3 covers 15 residues. Generated by immunoSEQ multiplex PCR, the TCRdb table keeps only in-frame clones and is missing some. This sample has around 250,000 clones, with 90% found just once. All enrollees were roughly 18 to 95 years old and from 20 to 25 US areas. V gene TRBV11-2 combines with J gene TRBJ2-1, with no clear D. Sequencing was done on a sample of PBMCs or T cells enriched from blood (not recorded which). The TCR was taken from a woman in her 30s with acute COVID-19. CDR3 in amino acids: CASSLDASSYNEQFF. The CDR3 nucleotides are TGTGCCAGCAGCTTAGATGCGAGCTCCTACAATGAGCAGTTCTTC.